The clone carrying this T cell receptor (beta chain) has only a few counts. This entry belongs to a study of blood T cell repertoires in COVID-19. Overall study: Researchers got acute and convalescent COVID-19 samples from the United States, Italy and Spain. T cells, B-cell-depleted T cells, or PBMCs provided the cDNA or gDNA that served as material.

The assay was immunoSEQ multiplex PCR, and TCRdb's table has in-frame clones only and misses some. The table includes roughly 30,000 clones, approximately 79% detected once. V was pared by 6 bases and J by 5 bases, with 11 bases between. The germline V gene encodes CDR1 LGHDT and CDR2 YNNKEL (reference sequence). CDR3 length equals 13 residues. The origin of this receptor is a boy aged 2 to 10 with active or convalescent COVID-19. Sequenced material: peripheral blood. This chain uses TRBV3-1 (or the pseudogene TRBV3-2) with TRBJ2-1; D remains unclear. CDR3: CASSWSVNNEQFF. The CDR3 DNA follows: TGTGCCAGCAGTTGGAGTGTAAACAATGAGCAGTTCTTC.